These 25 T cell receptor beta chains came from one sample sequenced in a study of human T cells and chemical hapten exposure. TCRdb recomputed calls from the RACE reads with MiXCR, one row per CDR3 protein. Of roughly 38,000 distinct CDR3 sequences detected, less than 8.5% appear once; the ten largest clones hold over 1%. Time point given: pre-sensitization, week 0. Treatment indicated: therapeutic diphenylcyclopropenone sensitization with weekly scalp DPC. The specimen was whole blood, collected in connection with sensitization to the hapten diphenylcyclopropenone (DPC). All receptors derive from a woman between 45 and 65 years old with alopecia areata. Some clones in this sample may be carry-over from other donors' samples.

The CDR3 DNA is TGCGCCAGCAGCCTCCCAGGGACGCCACGCTCCTACGAGCAGTACTTC. It is translated as CASSLPGTPRSYEQYF. This chain joins TRBV4-1 and TRBJ2-7; D possibly matches TRBD1 or TRBD2 (5 bases each). This CDR3 is built from 16 residues. Germline V CDR1 and CDR2: MGHRA, YSYEKL. V was pared by 4 bases and J by 0 bases, with 16 bases between.

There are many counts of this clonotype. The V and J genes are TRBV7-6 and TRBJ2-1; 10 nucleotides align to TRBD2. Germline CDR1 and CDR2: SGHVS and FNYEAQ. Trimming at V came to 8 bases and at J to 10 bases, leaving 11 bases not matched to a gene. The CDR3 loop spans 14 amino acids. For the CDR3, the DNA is TGTGCCAGCTCTCAGCGGGAGGGCCGGAGAGAGCAGTTCTTC. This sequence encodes CASSQREGRREQFF.

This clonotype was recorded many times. The CDR3 DNA sequence: TGTGCCAGAAGACTGGGACGGAACACTGAAGCTTTCTTT. Amino acids: CARRLGRNTEAFF. This chain joins TRBV2 and TRBJ1-1, with D maybe TRBD1 (5 bases). The CDR3 is 13 residues long. The V and J ends lost 9 bases and 1 base respectively, with 12 bases between them. Germline CDR1 and CDR2: SNHLY and FYNNEI.

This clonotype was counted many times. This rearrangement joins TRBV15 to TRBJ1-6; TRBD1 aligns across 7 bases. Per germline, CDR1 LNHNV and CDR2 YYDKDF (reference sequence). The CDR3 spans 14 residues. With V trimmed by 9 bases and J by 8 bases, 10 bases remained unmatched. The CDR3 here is CATRQGVGDSPLHF. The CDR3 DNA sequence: TGTGCCACGAGGCAGGGGGTTGGGGATTCACCCCTCCACTTT.

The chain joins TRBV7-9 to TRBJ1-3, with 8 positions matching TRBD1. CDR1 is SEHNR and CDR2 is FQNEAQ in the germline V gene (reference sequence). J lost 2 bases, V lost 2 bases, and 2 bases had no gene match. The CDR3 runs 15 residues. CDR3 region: CASSLRTGPGNTIYF. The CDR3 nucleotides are TGTGCCAGCAGCTTAAGGACAGGGCCTGGAAACACCATATATTTT.

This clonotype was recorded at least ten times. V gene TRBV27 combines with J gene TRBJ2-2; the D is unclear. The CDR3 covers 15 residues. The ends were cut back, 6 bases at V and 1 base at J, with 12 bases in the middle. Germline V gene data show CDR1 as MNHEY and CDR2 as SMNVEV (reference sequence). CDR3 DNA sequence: TGTGCCAGCAGCTACGGTACCGGGAACACCGGGGAGCTGTTTTTT. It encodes CASSYGTGNTGELFF.

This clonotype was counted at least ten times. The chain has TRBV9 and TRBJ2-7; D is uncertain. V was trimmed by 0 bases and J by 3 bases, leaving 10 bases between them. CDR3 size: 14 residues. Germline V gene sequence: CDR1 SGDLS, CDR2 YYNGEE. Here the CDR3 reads CASSVGGAVYEQYF. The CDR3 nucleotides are TGTGCCAGCAGCGTAGGCGGTGCGGTCTACGAGCAGTACTTC.

The CDR3 DNA reads TGTGCCAGCAGCTCCAGCGGGAGAAGCGATACGCAGTATTTT. This sequence encodes CASSSSGRSDTQYF. This chain joins TRBV7-6 and TRBJ2-3, with 8 bases lining up with TRBD2. The CDR3 contains 14 residues. CDR1 and CDR2 (germline): SGHVS, FNYEAQ. With V trimmed by 4 bases and J by 6 bases, 6 bases remained unmatched.

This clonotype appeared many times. CDR3 sequence: CSAIPQTSFAQFF. CDR3 nucleotide sequence: TGCAGTGCTATCCCCCAAACTTCGTTCGCGCAGTTCTTC. The V gene is TRBV20-1, the J gene TRBJ2-1; D unclear. Germline V gene data show CDR1 as DFQATT and CDR2 as SNEGSKA (reference sequence). The CDR3 is made up of 13 amino acids. V was trimmed by 4 bases and J by 12 bases, leaving 19 bases between them.

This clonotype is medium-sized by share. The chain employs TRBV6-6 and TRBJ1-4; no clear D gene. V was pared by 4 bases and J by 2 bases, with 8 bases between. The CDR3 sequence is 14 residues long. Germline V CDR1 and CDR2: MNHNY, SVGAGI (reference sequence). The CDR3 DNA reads TGTGCCAGCAGTTCCGGGTGGACTAATGAAAAACTGTTTTTT. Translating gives CASSSGWTNEKLFF.

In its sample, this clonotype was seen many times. CDR3 region: CASSGTGTRSTYEQYF. The DNA of the CDR3 is TGTGCCAGCAGTGGAACAGGGACTAGGAGCACCTACGAGCAGTACTTC. The chain carries TRBV2 and TRBJ2-7, with 8 positions matching TRBD2. Germline CDR1 is SNHLY and CDR2 is FYNNEI. CDR3 length: 16 amino acids. J gave up 2 bases and V 4 bases, and 10 bases lay outside the gene matches.

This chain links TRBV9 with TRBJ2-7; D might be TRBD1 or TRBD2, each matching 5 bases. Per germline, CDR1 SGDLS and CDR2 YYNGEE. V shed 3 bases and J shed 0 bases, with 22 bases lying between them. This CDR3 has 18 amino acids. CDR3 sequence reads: CASSAYTSRDGISYEQYF. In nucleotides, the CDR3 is TGTGCCAGCAGCGCTTATACCTCACGGGACGGGATCTCCTACGAGCAGTACTTC.

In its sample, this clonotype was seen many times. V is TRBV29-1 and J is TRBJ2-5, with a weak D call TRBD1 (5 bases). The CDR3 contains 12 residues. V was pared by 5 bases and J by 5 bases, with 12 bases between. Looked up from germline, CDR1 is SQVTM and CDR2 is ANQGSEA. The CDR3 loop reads CSVQGVIETQYF. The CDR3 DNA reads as TGCAGCGTTCAAGGGGTGATCGAGACCCAGTACTTC. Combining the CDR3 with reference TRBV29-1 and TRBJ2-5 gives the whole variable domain SAVISQKPSRDICQRGTSLTIQCQVDSQVTMMFWYRQQPGQSLTLIATANQGSEATYESGFVIDKFPISRPNLTFSTLTVSNMSPEDSSIYLCSVQGVIETQYFGPGTRLLVL.

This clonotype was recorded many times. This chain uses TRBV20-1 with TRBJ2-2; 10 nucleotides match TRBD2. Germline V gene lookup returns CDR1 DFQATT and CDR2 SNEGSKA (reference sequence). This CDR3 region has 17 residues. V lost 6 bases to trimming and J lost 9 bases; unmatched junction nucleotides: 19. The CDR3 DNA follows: TGCAGTGCACTAGCCTCCGGAAGCGGGAGGGCCAGGAGGGAGCTGTTTTTT. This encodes CSALASGSGRARRELFF.

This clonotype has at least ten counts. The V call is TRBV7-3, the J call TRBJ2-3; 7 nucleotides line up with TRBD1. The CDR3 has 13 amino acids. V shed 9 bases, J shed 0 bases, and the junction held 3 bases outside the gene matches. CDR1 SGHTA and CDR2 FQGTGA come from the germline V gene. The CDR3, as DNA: TGTGCCAGTGGGACAGACAGCACAGATACGCAGTATTTT. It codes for CASGTDSTDTQYF.

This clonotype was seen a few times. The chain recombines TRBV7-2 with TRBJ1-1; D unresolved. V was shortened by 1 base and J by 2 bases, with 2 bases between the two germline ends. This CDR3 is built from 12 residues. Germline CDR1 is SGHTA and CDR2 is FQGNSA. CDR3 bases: TGTGCCAGCAGCTTAGTCAACACTGAAGCTTTCTTT. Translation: CASSLVNTEAFF.

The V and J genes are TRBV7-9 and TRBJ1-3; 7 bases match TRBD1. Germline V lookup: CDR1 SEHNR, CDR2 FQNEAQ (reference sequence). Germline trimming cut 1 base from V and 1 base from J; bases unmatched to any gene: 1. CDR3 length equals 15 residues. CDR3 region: CASSLEGASGNTIYF. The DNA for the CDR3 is TGTGCCAGCAGCTTAGAGGGGGCATCTGGAAACACCATATATTTT.

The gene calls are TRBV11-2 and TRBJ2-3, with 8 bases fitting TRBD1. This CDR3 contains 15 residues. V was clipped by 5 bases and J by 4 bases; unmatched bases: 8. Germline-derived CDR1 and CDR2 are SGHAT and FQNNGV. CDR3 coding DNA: TGTGCCAGCAGCCCCGGACAGGGTATTTCAGATACGCAGTATTTT. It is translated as CASSPGQGISDTQYF.

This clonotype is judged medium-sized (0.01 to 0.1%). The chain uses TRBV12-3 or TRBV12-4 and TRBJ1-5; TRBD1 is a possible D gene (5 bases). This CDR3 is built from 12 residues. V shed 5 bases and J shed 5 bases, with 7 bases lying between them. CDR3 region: CASSRGDQPQHF. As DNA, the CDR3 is TGTGCCAGCAGTAGGGGAGATCAGCCCCAGCATTTT.

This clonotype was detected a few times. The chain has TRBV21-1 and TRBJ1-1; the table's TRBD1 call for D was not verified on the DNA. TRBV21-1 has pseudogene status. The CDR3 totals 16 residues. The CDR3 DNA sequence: TGTGCCAGCAGCAATGACGGGACAGGGAGGGATCCTGAAGCTTTCTTT. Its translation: CASSNDGTGRDPEAFF.

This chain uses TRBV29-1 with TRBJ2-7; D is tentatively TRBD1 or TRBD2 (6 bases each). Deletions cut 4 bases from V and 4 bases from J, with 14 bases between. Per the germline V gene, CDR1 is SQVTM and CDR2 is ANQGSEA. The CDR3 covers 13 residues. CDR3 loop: CSVGSLGGYEQYF. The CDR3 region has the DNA TGCAGCGTTGGAAGTCTAGGGGGGTACGAGCAGTACTTC.

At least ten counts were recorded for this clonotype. CDR3 region: CASSQEEVDQPQHF. The DNA for the CDR3 is TGCGCCAGCAGCCAAGAGGAAGTGGATCAGCCCCAGCATTTT. The chain couples TRBV4-1 to TRBJ1-5; unclear D gene. Germline V gives CDR1 MGHRA, CDR2 YSYEKL. This CDR3 is built from 14 residues. Trimming took 0 bases from V and 5 from J, leaving 8 bases between them.

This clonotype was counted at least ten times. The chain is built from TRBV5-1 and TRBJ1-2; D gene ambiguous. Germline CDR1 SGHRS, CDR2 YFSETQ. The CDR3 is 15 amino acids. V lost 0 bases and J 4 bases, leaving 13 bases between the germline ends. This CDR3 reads CASSLDGRFLYGYTF. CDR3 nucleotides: TGCGCCAGCAGCTTGGATGGCCGTTTCCTCTATGGCTACACCTTC. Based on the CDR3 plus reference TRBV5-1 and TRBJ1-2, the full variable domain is KAGVTQTPRYLIKTRGQQVTLSCSPISGHRSVSWYQQTPGQGLQFLFEYFSETQRNKGNFPGRFSGRQFSNSRSEMNVSTLELGDSALYLCASSLDGRFLYGYTFGSGTRLTVV.

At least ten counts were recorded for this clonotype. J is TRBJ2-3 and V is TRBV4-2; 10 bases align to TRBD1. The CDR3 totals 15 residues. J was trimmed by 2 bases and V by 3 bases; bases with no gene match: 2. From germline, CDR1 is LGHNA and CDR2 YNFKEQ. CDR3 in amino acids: CASSQTGGNTDTQYF. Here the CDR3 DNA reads TGTGCCAGCAGCCAGACAGGGGGCAACACAGATACGCAGTATTTT.

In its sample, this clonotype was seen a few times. CDR3 nucleotide sequence: TGTGCCAGCAGCTTAGGGGGCGCAGGGAGTAACGAGCAGTACTTC. Its protein product is CASSLGGAGSNEQYF. The chain has TRBV7-3 and TRBJ2-7; tentatively, D is TRBD1 (6 bases). Trimming stripped 2 bases from V and 5 bases from J, with 16 bases between. Germline loops: CDR1 SGHTA, CDR2 FQGTGA. The length of the CDR3 is 15 residues.